The 28 T cell receptor beta chains presented below share a single source sample, sequenced in a study of blood T cells in healthy people across ages. Sample-barcoded 5' priming and a J-beta primer mix drove a second PCR of roughly 7 to 11 cycles. Using its own MiXCR run on the 5' RACE reads, TCRdb lists one record per CDR3 protein. The table has approximately 800,000 distinct CDR3 sequences, roughly 26% seen once. These same records also appear under a second study, on T cells of mothers and their children.

The sequenced sample was blood. The receptors shown here come from a boy younger than 18 in good health.

This clonotype has only a few counts. V usage is TRBV12-3 or TRBV12-4 and J usage is TRBJ2-5, with D unresolved. V dropped 6 bases and J dropped 7 bases, with 12 bases sitting between them. The CDR3 has 12 residues. The CDR3 spells CASSPSPGTQYF. The DNA for the CDR3 is TGTGCCAGCAGCCCTTCTCCGGGGACCCAGTACTTC.

There are a few counts of this clonotype. V gene TRBV2 combines with J gene TRBJ2-6; D not resolved. Trimming took 7 bases from V and 0 from J, leaving 4 bases between them. Germline V gene sequence: CDR1 SNHLY, CDR2 FYNNEI. There are 13 residues in the CDR3. CDR3 nucleotide sequence: TGTGCCAGCATGGACTCTGGGGCCAACGTCCTGACTTTC. This encodes CASMDSGANVLTF. The variable domain in full, completed from reference TRBV2 and TRBJ2-6, reads EPEVTQTPSHQVTQMGQEVILRCVPISNHLYFYWYRQILGQKVEFLVSFYNNEISEKSEIFDDQFSVERPDGSNFTLKIRSTKLEDSAMYFCASMDSGANVLTFGAGSRLTVL.

This sequence joins TRBV15 and TRBJ2-7; perhaps TRBD2 as D (5 bases). The CDR3 is 14 amino acids. V gave up 5 bases and J gave up 5 bases, with 16 bases separating them. Germline CDR1 and CDR2: LNHNV and YYDKDF (reference sequence). CDR3 region: CATSEIRERNEQYF. The CDR3, as DNA: TGTGCCACCAGCGAGATAAGGGAGAGGAACGAGCAGTACTTC.

This clonotype was observed a handful of times. The chain couples TRBV12-3 or TRBV12-4 to TRBJ2-1; maybe TRBD2 (7 bases). The CDR3 is made up of 16 amino acids. V lost 5 bases, J lost 0 bases, and 14 bases lay in between. The CDR3 DNA is TGTGCCAGCAGTCCCCGGGGGGCCCTCTCCTACAATGAGCAGTTCTTC. Translation gives CASSPRGALSYNEQFF.

In its sample, this clonotype was seen a few times. J is TRBJ2-5 and V is TRBV28; maybe TRBD1 (8 bases). CDR1 is MDHEN, CDR2 SYDVKM, per germline. CDR3 length: 12 amino acids. V gave up 5 bases and J gave up 11 bases, with 15 bases separating them. The CDR3 DNA reads TGTGCCAGCAGTCCTACAGGGGGAGGGCAGTACTTC. This gives the protein CASSPTGGGQYF.

The chain combines TRBV4-1 with TRBJ1-2; no clear D. Germline V CDR1 and CDR2: MGHRA, YSYEKL. The CDR3 has 14 residues. V lost 1 base and J lost 4, with 10 bases in between. The CDR3 protein is CASSQADGSYGYTF. The DNA of the CDR3 is TGCGCCAGCAGCCAAGCCGACGGAAGCTATGGCTACACCTTC.

This chain links TRBV20-1 with TRBJ2-3, with D hard to call. Germline V gives CDR1 DFQATT, CDR2 SNEGSKA (reference sequence). V lost 1 base, J lost 5 bases, and 13 bases lay in between. This CDR3 is built from 14 residues. Here the CDR3 reads CSARVAGDIDTQYF. Here the CDR3 DNA reads TGCAGTGCTAGAGTGGCCGGCGACATAGATACGCAGTATTTT.

This clonotype was seen a few times. This chain joins TRBV5-1 and TRBJ2-5, with 10 bases identical to TRBD1. Losses at the gene ends were 4 bases for V and 5 bases for J; bases not matched to a gene: 11. This CDR3 comprises 16 residues. CDR1 is SGHRS and CDR2 is YFSETQ in the germline V gene. The CDR3 spells CASSIIGQGVIETQYF. CDR3 DNA sequence: TGCGCCAGCAGCATTATAGGACAGGGGGTTATTGAGACCCAGTACTTC.

The chain has TRBV5-1 and TRBJ2-5, with no clear D. The J call may be wrong; the DNA end is better matched by TRBJ2-7. The CDR3 loop spans 16 amino acids. Germline V CDR1 and CDR2: SGHRS, YFSETQ. The CDR3 protein is CASSLAVGRPLYEQYF. CDR3 sequence (DNA): TGCGCCAGCAGCTTGGCCGTGGGCCGCCCGCTCTACGAGCAGTACTTC.

V gene TRBV9 combines with J gene TRBJ2-5, with 9 positions matching TRBD2. CDR3 length: 16 amino acids. The J segment lost 3 bases and the V segment lost 0 bases, leaving 6 bases of the junction unmatched. Looked up from germline, CDR1 is SGDLS and CDR2 is YYNGEE. The CDR3 DNA reads TGTGCCAGCAGCGTAGACGGGCTAGCGGGGAAAGAGACCCAGTACTTC. It codes for CASSVDGLAGKETQYF.

This clonotype has only a few counts. The chain is built from TRBV2 and TRBJ2-1; D gene uncertain. The V end was cut by 1 base, the J end by 6 bases, with 4 bases between. The CDR3 sequence is 12 residues long. Looked up from germline, CDR1 is SNHLY and CDR2 is FYNNEI. CDR3 residues: CASSEGVNEQFF. CDR3 coding DNA: TGTGCCAGCAGTGAAGGTGTCAATGAGCAGTTCTTC.

In this sample, this clonotype turned up a few times. This chain uses TRBV5-1 with TRBJ2-2; D gene uncertain. The germline V gene encodes CDR1 SGHRS and CDR2 YFSETQ. The CDR3 loop spans 14 amino acids. V lost 1 base and J 5 bases, leaving 9 bases between the germline ends. The CDR3 region is CASSLLKQTGELFF. The CDR3, as DNA: TGCGCCAGCAGCTTGCTAAAACAGACCGGGGAGCTGTTTTTT. The full variable domain, in which reference TRBV5-1 and TRBJ2-2 provide the parts outside the CDR3, is KAGVTQTPRYLIKTRGQQVTLSCSPISGHRSVSWYQQTPGQGLQFLFEYFSETQRNKGNFPGRFSGRQFSNSRSEMNVSTLELGDSALYLCASSLLKQTGELFFGEGSRLTVL.

A few counts support this clonotype. J is TRBJ1-4 and V is TRBV29-1, with a weak D call TRBD1 (5 bases). Trimming shortened V by 6 bases and J by 5 bases, and 16 bases separated the two germline ends. Germline assignment: CDR1 SQVTM and CDR2 ANQGSEA. The length of the CDR3 is 14 residues. For the CDR3, the DNA is TGCAGCGTCACACCCGGGACGGGAAATGAAAAACTGTTTTTT. Translation gives CSVTPGTGNEKLFF.

In this sample, this clonotype turned up a few times. CDR3 in DNA: TGTGCCAGCAGCTGGGGGTCAGGGGGGGTCTACAATGAGCAGTTCTTC. Translation: CASSWGSGGVYNEQFF. The chain links TRBV5-6 to TRBJ2-1, with D possibly being TRBD1 or TRBD2 (7 bases each). Trimming took off 3 bases at V and 3 bases at J, with 16 bases between the two ends. Germline V gene lookup returns CDR1 SGHDT and CDR2 YYEEEE. The CDR3 runs 16 residues.

This clonotype has only a few counts. This chain uses TRBV2 with TRBJ1-1; D ambiguous. The V end was cut by 8 bases, the J end by 1 base, with 17 bases between. Germline V gene data show CDR1 as SNHLY and CDR2 as FYNNEI. The CDR3 is 15 residues long. CDR3 in DNA: TGTGCCAGCTCGGTCCGGACGGTTACGAACACTGAAGCTTTCTTT. Protein sequence: CASSVRTVTNTEAFF. Filled out from reference TRBV2 and TRBJ1-1, the complete variable domain reads EPEVTQTPSHQVTQMGQEVILRCVPISNHLYFYWYRQILGQKVEFLVSFYNNEISEKSEIFDDQFSVERPDGSNFTLKIRSTKLEDSAMYFCASSVRTVTNTEAFFGQGTRLTVV.

The rearrangement joins TRBV12-3 or TRBV12-4 to TRBJ2-1; D possibly corresponds to TRBD2 (6 bases). Deletions cut 5 bases from V and 0 bases from J, with 17 bases between. This CDR3 region has 17 residues. The CDR3: CASSPRMGLSSYNEQFF. CDR3 bases: TGTGCCAGCAGTCCACGGATGGGACTGAGCTCCTACAATGAGCAGTTCTTC.

The V call is TRBV12-3 or TRBV12-4, the J call TRBJ2-7; D uncertain. This CDR3 contains 11 residues. Trimming cost V 5 bases and J 7 bases, with 9 bases left between them. The CDR3 loop is CASSRAFEQYF. CDR3 bases: TGTGCCAGCAGTCGCGCTTTTGAGCAGTACTTC.

Only a few counts were recorded for this clonotype. The V and J genes are TRBV9 and TRBJ2-5, with 7 bases lining up with TRBD1. The CDR3 is 17 residues long. Germline V lookup: CDR1 SGDLS, CDR2 YYNGEE. Germline trimming cut 4 bases from V and 2 bases from J; bases unmatched to any gene: 14. DNA of the CDR3: TGTGCCAGCAGCCCCCGTCGGGGAAGGGGGCCTCAAGAGACCCAGTACTTC. Encoded protein: CASSPRRGRGPQETQYF. The whole variable domain, filled in from reference TRBV9 and TRBJ2-5, reads DSGVTQTPKHLITATGQRVTLRCSPRSGDLSVYWYQQSLDQGLQFLIQYYNGEERAKGNILERFSAQQFPDLHSELNLSSLELGDSALYFCASSPRRGRGPQETQYFGPGTRLLVL.

This clonotype was seen more than once but under ten times. V usage is TRBV6-2 or TRBV6-3 and J usage is TRBJ2-5; D gene ambiguous. V lost 3 bases and J lost 5, with 10 bases in between. This CDR3 spans 13 amino acids. Germline V CDR1 and CDR2: MNHEY, SVGEGT. Written as DNA, the CDR3 is TGTGCCAGCAGTTATCGTATCGGGGAGACCCAGTACTTC. This encodes CASSYRIGETQYF.

This chain links TRBV5-5 with TRBJ1-2, with 8 bases lining up with TRBD1. The germline CDR1 and CDR2 sequences are SGHKS and YYEKEE (reference sequence). The V segment lost 6 bases and the J segment 6 bases; nucleotides outside the gene matches: 10. CDR3 length: 14 amino acids. This chain's CDR3 is CASTAGQGNHGYTF. The CDR3 DNA reads as TGTGCCAGCACCGCCGGACAGGGTAATCATGGCTACACCTTC.

This clonotype was seen more than once but under ten times. The chain has TRBV6-6 and TRBJ1-6; D call uncertain. Germline lookup yields CDR1 MNHNY and CDR2 SVGAGI (reference sequence). The CDR3 sequence is 15 residues long. The germline V and J ends were trimmed by 7 bases and 2 bases, with 12 bases remaining between them. The CDR3 nucleotides are TGTGCCAGCACTACTCGAAACGCCTATAATTCACCCCTCCACTTT. Its protein product is CASTTRNAYNSPLHF.

The gene calls are TRBV12-3 or TRBV12-4 and TRBJ1-2; TRBD1 might be the D (5 bases). Trimming stripped 7 bases from V and 4 bases from J, with 19 bases between. The CDR3 contains 15 residues. In DNA, the CDR3 is TGTGCCAGCAAATCGACGCGGGGGGTTAGCTATGGCTACACCTTC. Translation gives CASKSTRGVSYGYTF.

The V call is TRBV2, the J call TRBJ2-7; D is possibly TRBD1 (6 bases). CDR3 length equals 13 residues. Germline V gene sequence: CDR1 SNHLY, CDR2 FYNNEI. V lost 4 bases, J lost 2 bases, and 9 bases lay in between. DNA for the CDR3: TGTGCCAGCAGTGGGACAGCGGCCTACGAGCAGTACTTC. Its protein product is CASSGTAAYEQYF.

The CDR3 protein is CASSFRVLAANYEQYF. The DNA of the CDR3 is TGTGCCAGCAGTTTTAGGGTCCTAGCGGCAAACTACGAGCAGTACTTC. The rearrangement joins TRBV12-3 or TRBV12-4 to TRBJ2-7, with 7 positions matching TRBD2. The CDR3 sequence is 16 residues long. V was pared by 3 bases and J by 3 bases, with 11 bases of the junction left unmatched.

The table lists this clonotype with many counts. J is TRBJ2-7 and V is TRBV28, with a weak D call TRBD1 (5 bases). CDR1 and CDR2 from the germline V gene are MDHEN and SYDVKM. The CDR3 is 16 residues long. With 7 bases removed from V and 5 bases from J, the gap between germline ends came to 24 bases. CDR3 coding DNA: TGTGCCAGCATCCCCTCCATTGGTACAGGTTTAGACGAGCAGTACTTC. Translation: CASIPSIGTGLDEQYF. Complete variable domain (other parts from reference TRBV28 and TRBJ2-7): DVKVTQSSRYLVKRTGEKVFLECVQDMDHENMFWYRQDPGLGLRLIYFSYDVKMKEKGDIPEGYSVSREKKERFSLILESASTNQTSMYLCASIPSIGTGLDEQYFGPGTRLTVT.

This clonotype was seen a handful of times. The gene calls are TRBV5-5 and TRBJ2-7; tentative D call: TRBD2 (5 bases). CDR1 and CDR2 (germline): SGHKS, YYEKEE (reference sequence). Trimming cost V 0 bases and J 6 bases, with 13 bases left between them. The CDR3 is 14 residues long. The CDR3 loop is CASSLDPEGREQYF. CDR3 DNA: TGTGCCAGCAGCTTGGATCCTGAGGGTCGCGAGCAGTACTTC.

The chain combines TRBV7-6 with TRBJ2-1; 12 bases align to TRBD2. The V segment lost 5 bases and the J segment 6 bases; nucleotides outside the gene matches: 11. This CDR3 contains 17 residues. CDR1 and CDR2 from the germline V gene are SGHVS and FNYEAQ. The CDR3 region has the DNA TGTGCCAGCAGCCTTCTAGCGGGGGGGCCCCTTTGCAATGAGCAGTTCTTC. Encoded protein: CASSLLAGGPLCNEQFF.

This clonotype has just a few counts. The chain uses TRBV10-3 and TRBJ2-3, with TRBD1 matching 9 bases. Germline values: CDR1 ENHRY, CDR2 SYGVKD. With 7 bases clipped from V and 3 bases from J, the junction kept 11 bases outside the gene matches. This CDR3 spans 16 amino acids. The CDR3 reads CAITETLDRGTDTQYF. The CDR3 DNA reads as TGTGCCATCACTGAAACTCTGGACAGGGGAACAGATACGCAGTATTTT.